These T cell receptor beta chains were read from a single sample in a study of T cell responses to AZD1222 COVID-19 vaccine. Sequencing was performed with immunoSEQ multiplex PCR; in TCRdb, only in-frame clones are kept and a portion is missing. The sample holds about 120,000 clones, approximately 84% seen once. The sequenced sample was peripheral blood, obtained on day 0 of AZD1222 vaccination. These receptors were collected from an adult in good health. Each CDR3 is given with its conserved first and last residue. Each record gives: D gene, V gene, clone size, J gene, CDR3 protein, CDR3 DNA. D genes are given only for firm matches. The size field is filled for only some rows; it gives once, few, many or a size class.

TRBD1	TRBV6-5	NA	TRBJ2-5	CASSYTPQGTQETQYF	TGTGCCAGCAGTTACACGCCACAGGGGACACAAGAGACCCAGTACTTC
NA	TRBV28	NA	TRBJ2-7	CASSPAGGSYEQYF	TGTGCCAGCAGTCCCGCCGGCGGCTCCTACGAGCAGTACTTC
TRBD2	TRBV28	NA	TRBJ2-7	CASSPPGGIEQYF	TGTGCCAGCAGTCCCCCCGGGGGGATAGAGCAGTACTTC
TRBD2	TRBV7-3	NA	TRBJ2-1	CASSLASGYNEQFF	TGTGCCAGCAGCTTGGCTAGCGGCTACAATGAGCAGTTCTTC
NA	TRBV9	NA	TRBJ2-3	CASSGVRGTDTQYF	TGTGCCAGCAGCGGGGTCCGAGGCACAGATACGCAGTATTTT
NA	TRBV11-2	NA	TRBJ1-2	CASNKPGQPYGYTF	TGTGCCAGCAACAAACCGGGACAACCGTATGGCTACACCTTC
NA	TRBV12-3/TRBV12-4	NA	TRBJ2-7	CASSFGQGYEQYF	TGTGCCAGCAGTTTCGGGCAGGGCTACGAGCAGTACTTC
NA	TRBV7-2	NA	TRBJ2-5	CASGRDQETQYF	TGTGCCAGCGGCCGGGACCAAGAGACCCAGTACTTC
TRBD1	TRBV12-5	NA	TRBJ2-7	CASGSGQGLYEQYF	TGTGCTAGTGGTTCGGGACAGGGCCTCTACGAGCAGTACTTC
TRBD1	TRBV7-2	NA	TRBJ2-7	CASTPPGGEGYEQYF	TGTGCCAGCACCCCTCCAGGGGGAGAGGGCTACGAGCAGTACTTC
NA	TRBV27	NA	TRBJ2-7	CASSWIQGLVDEQYF	TGTGCCAGCAGTTGGATACAGGGCTTAGTGGACGAGCAGTACTTC
NA	TRBV28	NA	TRBJ1-2	CASSSNWGYDGYTF	TGTGCCAGCAGTTCAAATTGGGGCTACGATGGCTACACCTTC
NA	TRBV6-4	NA	TRBJ2-7	CASSEQQGTEQYF	TGTGCCAGCAGTGAGCAACAGGGTACCGAGCAGTACTTC
NA	TRBV21-1	NA	TRBJ2-7	CASSNRDKNYEQYF	TGTGCCAGCAGCAACCGGGACAAGAACTACGAGCAGTACTTC
NA	TRBV6-2/TRBV6-3	NA	TRBJ2-7	CASSSAGTTYEQYF	TGTGCCAGCAGCTCCGCCGGGACCACCTACGAGCAGTACTTC
NA	TRBV7-2	NA	TRBJ1-1	CASSLVRWGGEAFF	TGTGCCAGCAGCTTAGTCCGGTGGGGAGGTGAAGCTTTCTTT
TRBD1	TRBV28	NA	TRBJ1-6	CAIRQGGSPLHF	TGTGCCATCCGACAGGGCGGTTCACCCCTCCACTTT
TRBD2	TRBV9	NA	TRBJ2-7	CASSASGTSYEQYF	TGTGCCAGCAGCGCGAGCGGGACGAGCTACGAGCAGTACTTC
TRBD1	TRBV7-3	NA	TRBJ1-4	CASSLNRGANEKLFF	TGTGCCAGCAGCCTCAACAGGGGTGCTAATGAAAAACTGTTTTTT
TRBD1	TRBV28	NA	TRBJ2-2	CASSPGTEGSGELFF	TGTGCCAGCAGCCCCGGGACAGAGGGGTCCGGGGAGCTGTTTTTT
TRBD1	TRBV12-3/TRBV12-4	NA	TRBJ1-5	CASSRDRSQPQHF	TGTGCCAGCAGTCGGGACAGGAGTCAGCCCCAGCATTTT
TRBD1	TRBV29-1	NA	TRBJ2-2	CSVVGGDTGELFF	TGCAGCGTTGTAGGGGGCGACACCGGGGAGCTGTTTTTT
TRBD1	TRBV11-3	NA	TRBJ2-1	CASSPGQGSSDNEQFF	TGTGCCAGCAGCCCCGGACAGGGATCCTCTGACAATGAGCAGTTCTTC
TRBD2	TRBV27	NA	TRBJ2-1	CASSLAGGQNEQFF	TGTGCCAGCAGTTTAGCGGGGGGGCAGAATGAGCAGTTCTTC
NA	TRBV4-2	NA	TRBJ2-2	CASSQGLNTGELFF	TGTGCCAGCAGCCAAGGACTGAACACCGGGGAGCTGTTTTTT
NA	TRBV27	NA	TRBJ1-1	CASSFGAGTEAFF	TGTGCCAGCAGTTTCGGGGCGGGCACTGAAGCTTTCTTT
NA	TRBV2	NA	TRBJ1-4	CASSASRFNEKLFF	TGTGCCAGCAGTGCTTCCCGATTTAATGAAAAACTGTTTTTT
NA	TRBV29-1	NA	TRBJ2-5	CSVKFLPAEETQYF	TGCAGCGTCAAATTCCTACCCGCCGAAGAGACCCAGTACTTC
NA	TRBV6-5	NA	TRBJ2-3	CASRSAGFTDTQYF	TGTGCCAGCAGGAGTGCGGGGTTCACAGATACGCAGTATTTT
TRBD2	TRBV3-1/TRBV3-2	NA	TRBJ2-7	CASSHGTSGTYEQYF	TGTGCCAGCAGCCATGGGACTAGCGGGACTTACGAGCAGTACTTC
NA	TRBV2	NA	TRBJ2-5	CASSPQGGQETQYF	TGTGCCAGCAGCCCACAGGGGGGGCAAGAGACCCAGTACTTC
NA	TRBV5-1	NA	TRBJ1-2	CASSLVMGQNGYTF	TGCGCCAGCAGCTTGGTTATGGGGCAAAATGGCTACACCTTC
NA	TRBV6-2/TRBV6-3	NA	TRBJ2-7	CASSRPGALSYEQYF	TGTGCCAGCAGCCGGCCAGGGGCGTTGTCCTACGAGCAGTACTTC
NA	TRBV28	NA	TRBJ1-5	CASFQGSQPQHF	TGTGCCAGTTTCCAGGGAAGCCAGCCCCAGCATTTT
NA	TRBV4-2	NA	TRBJ2-7	CASSQEPAGFSYEQYF	TGTGCCAGCAGCCAAGAACCAGCGGGTTTCTCCTACGAGCAGTACTTC
TRBD1	TRBV7-9	NA	TRBJ1-1	CASSLQGAGTEAFF	TGTGCCAGCAGCTTACAGGGGGCCGGCACTGAAGCTTTCTTT
NA	TRBV14	NA	TRBJ1-3	CASSLQALSGNTIYF	TGTGCCAGCAGCCTCCAAGCCCTCTCTGGAAACACCATATATTTT
NA	TRBV3-1/TRBV3-2	NA	TRBJ1-2	CASSLRAGAGYTF	TGTGCCAGCAGCCTGCGGGCAGGGGCTGGCTACACCTTC
NA	TRBV21-1	NA	TRBJ2-5	CASSKRRVAETQYF	TGTGCCAGCAGCAAACGCAGGGTTGCAGAGACCCAGTACTTC
NA	TRBV5-6	once	TRBJ2-3	CASSSVVVALNTQYF	TGTGCCAGCAGCTCCGTGGTGGTGGCCCTTAATACGCAGTATTTT
NA	TRBV6-5	NA	TRBJ2-1	CASSYSSPRHEQFF	TGTGCCAGCAGTTACTCGAGCCCGCGCCATGAGCAGTTCTTC
TRBD1	TRBV28	NA	TRBJ2-7	CASSFRDRTYEQYF	TGTGCCAGCAGTTTTAGGGACAGGACCTACGAGCAGTACTTC
TRBD2	TRBV19	NA	TRBJ2-3	CASKRVAGGPSTDTQYF	TGTGCCAGTAAAAGAGTAGCGGGAGGACCGAGCACAGATACGCAGTATTTT
TRBD1	TRBV29-1	few	TRBJ2-5	CSVVGQDQETQYF	TGCAGCGTTGTAGGACAGGACCAAGAGACCCAGTACTTC
TRBD1	TRBV15	NA	TRBJ1-5	CATRSQGNGVQPQHF	TGTGCCACCAGATCACAGGGGAATGGGGTTCAGCCCCAGCATTTT
NA	TRBV5-8	NA	TRBJ1-1	CASSLGGWSYTEAFF	TGTGCCAGCAGCTTGGGGGGATGGTCGTACACTGAAGCTTTCTTT
NA	TRBV14	once	TRBJ1-2	CASSLLTGRNYGYTF	TGTGCCAGCAGCCTACTCACGGGACGGAACTATGGCTACACCTTC
NA	TRBV27	NA	TRBJ2-7	CASSLFPGTYEQYF	TGTGCCAGCAGTTTATTCCCAGGGACCTACGAGCAGTACTTC
TRBD2	TRBV7-9	NA	TRBJ2-1	CASSLLLSGSFNEQFF	TGTGCCAGCAGCTTACTCCTTAGCGGGAGTTTTAATGAGCAGTTCTTC
NA	TRBV30	NA	TRBJ1-2	CAWSTRDGLGYTF	TGTGCCTGGAGTACCCGCGATGGTTTGGGCTACACCTTC
TRBD1	TRBV5-4	NA	TRBJ2-7	CASSWAGTDSPYF	TGTGCCAGCAGCTGGGCCGGGACAGACAGTCCGTACTTC
NA	TRBV24-1	NA	TRBJ2-7	CATWTARFYEQYF	TGTGCCACTTGGACGGCCCGATTCTACGAGCAGTACTTC
NA	TRBV3-1/TRBV3-2	NA	TRBJ1-1	CASSQGAGPTGEAFF	TGTGCCAGCAGCCAAGGGGCGGGGCCAACAGGAGAAGCTTTCTTT
NA	TRBV5-6	NA	TRBJ2-7	CASSFKAGAEQYF	TGTGCCAGCAGCTTTAAGGCAGGGGCCGAGCAGTACTTC